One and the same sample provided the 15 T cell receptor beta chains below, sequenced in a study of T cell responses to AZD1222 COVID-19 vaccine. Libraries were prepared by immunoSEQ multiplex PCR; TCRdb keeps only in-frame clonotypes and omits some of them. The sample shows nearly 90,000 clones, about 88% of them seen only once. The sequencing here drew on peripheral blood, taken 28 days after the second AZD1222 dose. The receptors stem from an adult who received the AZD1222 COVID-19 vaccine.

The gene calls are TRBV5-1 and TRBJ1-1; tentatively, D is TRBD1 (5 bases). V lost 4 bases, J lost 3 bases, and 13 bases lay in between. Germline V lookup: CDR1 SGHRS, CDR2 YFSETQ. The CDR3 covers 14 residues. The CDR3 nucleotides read TGCGCCAGCAGCAGCAGGGTGGATGACACTGAAGCTTTCTTT. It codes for CASSSRVDDTEAFF.

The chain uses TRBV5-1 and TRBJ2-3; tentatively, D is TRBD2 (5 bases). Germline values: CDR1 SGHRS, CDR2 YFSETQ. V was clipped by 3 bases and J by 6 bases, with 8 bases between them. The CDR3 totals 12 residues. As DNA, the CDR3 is TGCGCCAGCAGCTACGGACTTGATACGCAGTATTTT. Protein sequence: CASSYGLDTQYF.

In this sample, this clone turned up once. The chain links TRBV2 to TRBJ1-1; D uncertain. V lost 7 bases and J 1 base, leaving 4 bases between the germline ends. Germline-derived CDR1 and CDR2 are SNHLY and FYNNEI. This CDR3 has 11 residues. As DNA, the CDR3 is TGTGCCAGCATGACGAACACTGAAGCTTTCTTT. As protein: CASMTNTEAFF.

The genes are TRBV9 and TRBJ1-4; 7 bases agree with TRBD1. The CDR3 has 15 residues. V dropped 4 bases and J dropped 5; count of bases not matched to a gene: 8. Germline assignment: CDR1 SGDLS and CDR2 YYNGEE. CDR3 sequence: CASSPLSGGNEKLFF. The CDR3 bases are TGTGCCAGCAGCCCCCTCTCAGGGGGGAATGAAAAACTGTTTTTT. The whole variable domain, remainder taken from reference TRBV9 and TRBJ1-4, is DSGVTQTPKHLITATGQRVTLRCSPRSGDLSVYWYQQSLDQGLQFLIQYYNGEERAKGNILERFSAQQFPDLHSELNLSSLELGDSALYFCASSPLSGGNEKLFFGSGTQLSVL.

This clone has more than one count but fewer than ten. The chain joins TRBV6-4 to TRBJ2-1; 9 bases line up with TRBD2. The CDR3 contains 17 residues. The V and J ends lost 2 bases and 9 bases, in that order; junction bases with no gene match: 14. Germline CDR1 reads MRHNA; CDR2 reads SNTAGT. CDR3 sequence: CASSDQASGEGSSEQFF. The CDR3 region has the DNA TGTGCCAGCAGTGACCAGGCTAGCGGGGAGGGAAGTAGTGAGCAGTTCTTC.

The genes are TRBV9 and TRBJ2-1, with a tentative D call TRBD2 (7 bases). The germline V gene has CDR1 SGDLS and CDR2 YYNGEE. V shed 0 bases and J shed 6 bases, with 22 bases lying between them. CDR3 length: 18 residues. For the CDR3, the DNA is TGTGCCAGCAGCGTAGAGTCCGTTAGGGGGGGGCTGAGCAATGAGCAGTTCTTC. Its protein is CASSVESVRGGLSNEQFF.

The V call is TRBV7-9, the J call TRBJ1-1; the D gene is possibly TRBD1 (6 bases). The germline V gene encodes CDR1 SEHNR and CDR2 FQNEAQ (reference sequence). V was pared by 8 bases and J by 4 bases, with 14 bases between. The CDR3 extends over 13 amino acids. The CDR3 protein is CASWQRGGTEAFF. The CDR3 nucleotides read TGTGCCAGCTGGCAGAGGGGGGGCACTGAAGCTTTCTTT.

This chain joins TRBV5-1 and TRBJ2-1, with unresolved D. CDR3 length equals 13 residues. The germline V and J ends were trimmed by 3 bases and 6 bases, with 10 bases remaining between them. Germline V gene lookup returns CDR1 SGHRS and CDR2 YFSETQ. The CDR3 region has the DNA TGCGCCAGCAGCTGGACCCCGGGCAATGAGCAGTTCTTC. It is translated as CASSWTPGNEQFF.

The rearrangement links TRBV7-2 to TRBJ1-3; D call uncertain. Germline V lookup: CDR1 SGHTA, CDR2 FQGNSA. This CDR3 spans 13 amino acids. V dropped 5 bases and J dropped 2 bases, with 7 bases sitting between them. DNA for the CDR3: TGTGCCAGCAGCCAAGGGCCTGGAAACACCATATATTTT. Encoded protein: CASSQGPGNTIYF.

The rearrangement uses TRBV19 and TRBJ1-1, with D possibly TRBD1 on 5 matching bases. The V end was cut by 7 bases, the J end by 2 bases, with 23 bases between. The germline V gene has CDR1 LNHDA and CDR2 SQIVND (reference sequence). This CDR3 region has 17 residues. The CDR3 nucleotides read TGTGCCAGTACCCTAGGGGCCCTGCGAAACTTAAACACTGAAGCTTTCTTT. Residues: CASTLGALRNLNTEAFF.

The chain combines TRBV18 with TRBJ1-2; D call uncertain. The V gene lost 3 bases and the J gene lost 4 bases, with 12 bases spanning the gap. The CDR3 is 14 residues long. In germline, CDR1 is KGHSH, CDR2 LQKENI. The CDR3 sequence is CASSPESRGYGYTF. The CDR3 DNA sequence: TGTGCCAGCTCACCGGAAAGCCGGGGCTATGGCTACACCTTC.

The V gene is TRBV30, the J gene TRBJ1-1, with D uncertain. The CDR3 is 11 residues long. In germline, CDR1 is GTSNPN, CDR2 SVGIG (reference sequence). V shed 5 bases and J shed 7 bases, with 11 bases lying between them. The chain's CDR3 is CAWELQDEAFF. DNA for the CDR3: TGTGCCTGGGAGCTACAAGATGAAGCTTTCTTT.

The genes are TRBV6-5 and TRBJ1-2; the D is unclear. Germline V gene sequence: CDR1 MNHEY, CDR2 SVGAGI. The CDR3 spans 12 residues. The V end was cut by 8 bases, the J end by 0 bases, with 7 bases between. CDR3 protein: CASVGSNYGYTF. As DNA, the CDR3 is TGTGCCAGCGTGGGATCTAACTATGGCTACACCTTC.

The CDR3 DNA sequence: TGTGCCAGTAGTATGAATGAATATAGCTACACCTTC. Translating gives CASSMNEYSYTF. This rearrangement joins TRBV19 to TRBJ1-2; D not resolved. The CDR3 is 12 residues long. Trimming left V 3 bases short and J 9 bases short, with 11 bases between. Germline loops: CDR1 LNHDA, CDR2 SQIVND (reference sequence). The complete variable domain, with remaining parts taken from reference TRBV19 and TRBJ1-2, reads DGGITQSPKYLFRKEGQNVTLSCEQNLNHDAMYWYRQDPGQGLRLIYYSQIVNDFQKGDIAEGYSVSREKKESFPLTVTSAQKNPTAFYLCASSMNEYSYTFGSGTRLTVV.

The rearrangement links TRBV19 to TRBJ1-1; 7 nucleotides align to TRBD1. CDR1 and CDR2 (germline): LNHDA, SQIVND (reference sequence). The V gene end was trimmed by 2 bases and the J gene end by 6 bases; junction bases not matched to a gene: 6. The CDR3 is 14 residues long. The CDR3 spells CASSIYGQDAEAFF. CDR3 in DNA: TGTGCCAGTAGTATATACGGACAGGACGCTGAAGCTTTCTTT.